Below are 29 T cell receptor beta chains sequenced from a single sample in a study of T-cell memory formation after mild COVID-19. MiXCR, applied by TCRdb to the 5' RACE reads, yields one record per CDR3 protein. The profile shows under 250,000 distinct CDR3 sequences, approximately 15% of them singletons. Sequenced material: PBMCs or a T cell subset sorted from them (not recorded which). The receptors originated from an adult woman who had mild COVID-19 (a few samples of this study predate the infection). Cell type and time point are not known.

The chain couples TRBV5-6 to TRBJ2-7; 9 positions agree with TRBD1. The trim removed 3 bases at V and 12 bases at J, leaving 16 bases unmatched. CDR3 length: 15 residues. Germline V gene data show CDR1 as SGHDT and CDR2 as YYEEEE. CDR3 coding DNA: TGTGCCAGCAGCTGGACCGGGACAGGGTCGATCCGCGTGTACTTC. Its protein is CASSWTGTGSIRVYF. The whole variable domain, remainder taken from reference TRBV5-6 and TRBJ2-7, is DAGVTQSPTHLIKTRGQQVTLRCSPKSGHDTVSWYQQALGQGPQFIFQYYEEEERQRGNFPDRFSGHQFPNYSSELNVNALLLGDSALYLCASSWTGTGSIRVYFGPGTRLTVT.

The chain uses TRBV7-8 and TRBJ2-7, with 9 nucleotides matching TRBD1. The CDR3 spans 15 residues. Trimming cost V 3 bases and J 5 bases; bases outside gene matches: 8. The germline V gene encodes CDR1 SGHVS and CDR2 FQNEAQ. The CDR3 sequence: CASSFYGQGLNEQYF. The CDR3 DNA reads TGTGCCAGCAGCTTCTACGGACAGGGGCTGAACGAGCAGTACTTC.

The rearrangement uses TRBV5-1 and TRBJ1-2, with 7 bases that match TRBD1. The CDR3 length is 13 residues. Unmatched junction bases numbered 3, after V lost 3 bases and J lost 4 bases. Per the germline V gene, CDR1 is SGHRS and CDR2 is YFSETQ. CDR3 region: CASSYRGGYGYTF. The CDR3 DNA sequence: TGCGCCAGCAGCTACAGGGGAGGCTATGGCTACACCTTC.

This clonotype came up many times. The chain links TRBV20-1 to TRBJ2-7, with 8 nucleotides matching TRBD2. From germline, CDR1 is DFQATT and CDR2 SNEGSKA (reference sequence). Trimming took 1 base from V and 3 from J; bases not matched to a gene: 8. This CDR3 region has 15 residues. This CDR3 is CSARGSGAQFYEQYF. CDR3 nucleotides: TGCAGTGCTAGAGGTAGCGGGGCGCAATTCTACGAGCAGTACTTC.

This chain connects TRBV29-1 to TRBJ2-3; 12 bases line up with TRBD2. Germline-derived CDR1 and CDR2 are SQVTM and ANQGSEA. The CDR3 consists of 14 residues. This chain's CDR3 is CSLSSGGARDTQYF. The CDR3 DNA sequence: TGCAGTCTTTCTAGCGGGGGGGCCAGGGATACGCAGTATTTT.

This clonotype was seen repeatedly, ten times or more. The chain employs TRBV5-1 and TRBJ2-7; tentative D call: TRBD1 (6 bases). From germline, CDR1 is SGHRS and CDR2 YFSETQ. This CDR3 spans 14 amino acids. V was cut by 0 bases and J by 3 bases, with 10 bases left in between. The CDR3 region is CASSLDRAIYEQYF. The DNA for the CDR3 is TGCGCCAGCAGCTTGGACAGGGCAATCTACGAGCAGTACTTC.

The genes are TRBV12-3 or TRBV12-4 and TRBJ2-1; 9 positions agree with TRBD1. V shed 4 bases, J shed 5 bases, and the junction held 6 bases outside the gene matches. CDR3 length: 15 residues. The CDR3 loop reads CASSSLTGGNNEQFF. In DNA, the CDR3 is TGTGCCAGCAGTTCTTTGACAGGGGGAAACAATGAGCAGTTCTTC.

This clonotype was seen a handful of times. J is TRBJ1-5 and V is TRBV4-3; weak D call: TRBD1 (5 bases). Germline assignment: CDR1 LGHNA and CDR2 YSLEER. Trimming removed 0 bases from V and 2 bases from J, with 8 bases in between. CDR3 size: 15 residues. The chain's CDR3 is CASSQDPRGNQPQHF. DNA of the CDR3: TGCGCCAGCAGCCAAGACCCCAGGGGCAATCAGCCCCAGCATTTT.

The rearrangement links TRBV6-1 to TRBJ1-6; D is undetermined. This CDR3 is 14 amino acids long. Per the germline V gene, CDR1 is MNHNS and CDR2 is SASEGT. V was clipped by 6 bases and J by 7 bases, with 13 bases between them. The CDR3 is CASRTGPRNSPLHF. CDR3 DNA sequence: TGTGCCAGCAGGACCGGGCCGCGGAATTCACCCCTCCACTTT.

This clonotype has more than one count but fewer than ten. V gene TRBV2 combines with J gene TRBJ2-2, with D hard to call. This CDR3 contains 12 residues. The V end lost 2 bases, the J end lost 6 bases, and 4 bases lay between the germline ends. Per the germline V gene, CDR1 is SNHLY and CDR2 is FYNNEI. The CDR3 loop reads CASSESPGELFF. CDR3 bases: TGTGCCAGCAGTGAAAGTCCCGGGGAGCTGTTTTTT. Looking up the rest from reference TRBV2 and TRBJ2-2 gives the full variable domain: EPEVTQTPSHQVTQMGQEVILRCVPISNHLYFYWYRQILGQKVEFLVSFYNNEISEKSEIFDDQFSVERPDGSNFTLKIRSTKLEDSAMYFCASSESPGELFFGEGSRLTVL.

The chain combines TRBV20-1 with TRBJ2-7; 12 bases agree with TRBD2. Unmatched junction bases numbered 7, after V lost 5 bases and J lost 5 bases. The CDR3 sequence is 14 residues long. Germline CDR1 reads DFQATT; CDR2 reads SNEGSKA (reference sequence). DNA of the CDR3: TGCAGTGCTCCCCCGGGACTAGCGGGCAACGAGCAGTACTTC. Residues: CSAPPGLAGNEQYF.

This clonotype appeared a few times. CDR3 bases: TGTGCCAGCAGCCCCACTAGCGGGGTTAATAATGAGCAGTTCTTC. Translation: CASSPTSGVNNEQFF. The rearrangement links TRBV7-3 to TRBJ2-1; TRBD2 matches at 10 bases. This CDR3 spans 15 amino acids. Per the germline V gene, CDR1 is SGHTA and CDR2 is FQGTGA. Losses at the gene ends were 5 bases for V and 7 bases for J; bases not matched to a gene: 8.

This clonotype was observed a few times. The chain combines TRBV18 with TRBJ2-7; 9 bases map to TRBD1. The CDR3 runs 15 residues. Germline V lookup: CDR1 KGHSH, CDR2 LQKENI. The trim removed 0 bases at V and 3 bases at J, leaving 3 bases unmatched. The CDR3 is CASSPPGQGNYEQYF. In DNA, the CDR3 is TGTGCCAGCTCACCACCGGGACAGGGAAACTACGAGCAGTACTTC. The entire variable domain, with the rest obtained from reference TRBV18 and TRBJ2-7, is as follows: NAGVMQNPRHLVRRRGQEARLRCSPMKGHSHVYWYRQLPEEGLKFMVYLQKENIIDESGMPKERFSAEFPKEGPSILRIQQVVRGDSAAYFCASSPPGQGNYEQYFGPGTRLTVT.

The chain couples TRBV5-1 to TRBJ2-1; TRBD2 matches at 9 bases. The CDR3 extends over 15 amino acids. Germline-derived CDR1 and CDR2 are SGHRS and YFSETQ. V shed 1 base and J 7 bases; nucleotides not matched to a gene: 6. This chain's CDR3 is CASSLLAGFRNEQFF. The DNA of the CDR3 is TGCGCCAGCAGCTTGCTAGCGGGATTTCGGAATGAGCAGTTCTTC.

Many counts were recorded for this clonotype. The J gene is TRBJ1-2, the V gene TRBV7-9; weak D call: TRBD1 (5 bases). This CDR3 is built from 15 residues. The germline V gene encodes CDR1 SEHNR and CDR2 FQNEAQ (reference sequence). Between the trimmed V and J ends, which lost 1 base and 4 bases, there was a span of 13 bases. CDR3 sequence reads: CASSLGSSTGYGYTF. The CDR3 DNA sequence: TGTGCCAGCAGCTTAGGCTCCTCCACAGGCTATGGCTACACCTTC.

The chain recombines TRBV2 with TRBJ1-2, with a weak D call TRBD1 (6 bases). Trimming removed 2 bases at V and 5 bases at J, with 12 bases between. This CDR3 spans 14 amino acids. Germline V CDR1 and CDR2: SNHLY, FYNNEI. DNA of the CDR3: TGTGCCAGCAGTGAAATCCGACAGGTTTATGGCTACACCTTC. It translates to CASSEIRQVYGYTF.

For the CDR3, the DNA is TGTGCCAGCAGCTTAGTTACCGGGGCCGACAATGAGCAGTTCTTC. This sequence encodes CASSLVTGADNEQFF. The chain is built from TRBV11-2 and TRBJ2-1; D may be TRBD1 or TRBD2 (5 bases each). This CDR3 is built from 15 residues. In germline, CDR1 is SGHAT, CDR2 FQNNGV. The germline V and J ends were trimmed by 1 base and 5 bases, with 12 bases remaining between them.

This clonotype turned up a few times. This rearrangement joins TRBV7-7 to TRBJ1-5; D unresolved. Between the trimmed V and J ends, which lost 2 bases and 5 bases, there was a span of 16 bases. The length of the CDR3 is 16 residues. Looked up from germline, CDR1 is SSHAT and CDR2 is FNYEAQ (reference sequence). In DNA form, the CDR3 reads TGTGCCAGCAGCTTAACCCATAAAACGACGGATCAGCCCCAGCATTTT. It translates to CASSLTHKTTDQPQHF.

The rearrangement links TRBV3-1 to TRBJ1-2; TRBD1 is a possible D gene (6 bases). From germline, CDR1 is LGHDT and CDR2 YNNKEL (reference sequence). CDR3 size: 12 residues. Between the trimmed V and J ends, which lost 4 bases and 8 bases, there was a span of 11 bases. CDR3 loop: CASSPNRDGYTF. CDR3 in DNA: TGTGCCAGCAGCCCGAACAGGGACGGCTACACCTTC.

This clonotype was observed a few times. V and J are TRBV10-3 and TRBJ2-7; 8 nucleotides match TRBD2. This CDR3 has 16 residues. V shed 4 bases, J shed 6 bases, and the junction held 14 bases outside the gene matches. Looked up from germline, CDR1 is ENHRY and CDR2 is SYGVKD. Written as DNA, the CDR3 is TGTGCCATCAGTGGGAATCTCGGGACTAGTGCCCTCGAGCAGTACTTC. It specifies CAISGNLGTSALEQYF.

The chain joins TRBV12-3 or TRBV12-4 to TRBJ1-1; the D is unclear. V was clipped by 4 bases and J by 1 base, with 10 bases between them. CDR3 length: 14 residues. The CDR3 sequence: CASSSLTANTEAFF. CDR3 nucleotide sequence: TGTGCCAGCAGTTCTCTGACGGCGAACACTGAAGCTTTCTTT.

Only a few counts were recorded for this clonotype. V usage is TRBV29-1 and J usage is TRBJ1-2; D might be TRBD1 (5 bases). The CDR3 runs to 13 residues. Trimming removed 7 bases from V and 4 bases from J, with 16 bases in between. The germline CDR1 and CDR2 sequences are SQVTM and ANQGSEA. CDR3 bases: TGCAGCGACGTTTCGGGGGTAGGCTATGGCTACACCTTC. Translated: CSDVSGVGYGYTF.

This clonotype was seen many times. The genes are TRBV10-2 and TRBJ2-1; 10 bases map to TRBD2. The germline gives CDR1 WSHSY, CDR2 SAAADI. With 7 bases clipped from V and 9 bases from J, the junction kept 6 bases outside the gene matches. The CDR3 spans 13 residues. CDR3 residues: CASKSSGGVEQFF. The DNA of the CDR3 is TGCGCCAGCAAGTCTAGCGGGGGTGTTGAGCAGTTCTTC.

The J gene is TRBJ2-2, the V gene TRBV6-4; a weak D match, TRBD2 (5 bases). CDR3 length: 14 residues. V shed 4 bases and J shed 5 bases, with 11 bases lying between them. The germline V gene has CDR1 MRHNA and CDR2 SNTAGT. CDR3 bases: TGTGCCAGCAGTGGGACTCCTGGGACCGGGGAGCTGTTTTTT. Its protein product is CASSGTPGTGELFF.

The V call is TRBV12-3 or TRBV12-4, the J call TRBJ2-7; D is possibly TRBD1 or TRBD2 (5 bases each). CDR3 length: 15 amino acids. V was trimmed by 2 bases and J by 2 bases, leaving 13 bases between them. The CDR3 loop reads CASSLHTGTTYEQYF. DNA of the CDR3: TGTGCCAGCAGTTTACATACCGGGACCACCTACGAGCAGTACTTC.

The chain has TRBV2 and TRBJ2-7; D unresolved. The germline V and J ends were trimmed by 6 bases and 2 bases, with 11 bases remaining between them. This CDR3 comprises 13 residues. Germline V gene data show CDR1 as SNHLY and CDR2 as FYNNEI. CDR3 DNA: TGTGCCAGCAGACCTAGTAACGCCTACGAGCAGTACTTC. Its protein is CASRPSNAYEQYF.

The V call is TRBV7-3, the J call TRBJ2-3; 10 bases are a match to TRBD1. The CDR3 is 17 amino acids. V was clipped by 5 bases and J by 0 bases; unmatched bases: 8. CDR1 is SGHTA, CDR2 FQGTGA, per germline. DNA of the CDR3: TGTGCCAGCAGCCGGACAGGGGGGGGTTCTAGCACAGATACGCAGTATTTT. Its translation: CASSRTGGGSSTDTQYF.

This clonotype was recorded a few times. The chain combines TRBV9 with TRBJ1-3, with D unresolved. Germline CDR1 reads SGDLS; CDR2 reads YYNGEE. This CDR3 comprises 15 residues. The ends were cut back, 4 bases at V and 0 bases at J, with 11 bases in the middle. CDR3 protein: CASSPQPSSGNTIYF. The DNA for the CDR3 is TGTGCCAGCAGCCCACAGCCCTCCTCTGGAAACACCATATATTTT. The whole variable domain, remainder taken from reference TRBV9 and TRBJ1-3, is DSGVTQTPKHLITATGQRVTLRCSPRSGDLSVYWYQQSLDQGLQFLIQYYNGEERAKGNILERFSAQQFPDLHSELNLSSLELGDSALYFCASSPQPSSGNTIYFGEGSWLTVV.

This clonotype has a handful of counts. The gene calls are TRBV7-8 and TRBJ2-3; D ambiguous. Germline CDR1 reads SGHVS; CDR2 reads FQNEAQ. The CDR3 consists of 15 residues. The V and J ends lost 2 bases and 1 base respectively, with 10 bases between them. The chain's CDR3 is CASSLWAVGTDTQYF. The CDR3 region has the DNA TGTGCCAGCAGCTTATGGGCCGTTGGCACAGATACGCAGTATTTT.